This passage covers 20 T cell receptor beta chains from one sample sequenced in a study of T cell repertoires in cytomegalovirus infection. TCRdb reprocessed the reads with MiXCR, giving one entry per CDR3 protein. The sample holds fewer than 550,000 distinct CDR3 sequences, more than 20% seen once. Sequenced input: PBMCs. The receptor set was obtained from a human donor in good health (CMV status not recorded). Some clones in this sample may be carry-over from other donors' samples.

This clonotype was counted a few times. CDR3 amino acids: CASSFYGAYEQYV. Written as DNA, the CDR3 is TGTGCCAGCAGCTTTTACGGGGCCTACGAGCAGTACGTC. The J gene is TRBJ2-7, the V gene TRBV11-3, with D possibly matching TRBD2 (5 bases). CDR1 is SGHNT, CDR2 YENEEA, per germline. This CDR3 is built from 13 residues. Trimming shortened V by 3 bases and J by 2 bases, and 8 bases separated the two germline ends.

This clonotype was counted between two and nine times. V usage is TRBV28 and J usage is TRBJ1-5, with 8 bases lining up with TRBD1. The germline V gene has CDR1 MDHEN and CDR2 SYDVKM. The CDR3 length is 14 residues. V lost 5 bases to trimming and J lost 5 bases; unmatched junction nucleotides: 5. In nucleotides, the CDR3 is TGTGCCAGCAGTGACAGGGGCCCCCATCAGCCCCAGCATTTT. It translates to CASSDRGPHQPQHF.

This clonotype showed up just a few times. This rearrangement joins TRBV6-5 to TRBJ2-1; D possibly corresponds to TRBD2 (5 bases). The germline gives CDR1 MNHEY, CDR2 SVGAGI. The V end was cut by 1 base, the J end by 8 bases, with 15 bases between. This CDR3 is built from 15 residues. CDR3 protein: CASSYWRTGKDEQFF. CDR3 in DNA: TGTGCCAGCAGTTACTGGAGGACGGGGAAAGATGAGCAGTTCTTC.

This clonotype was observed many times. The chain carries TRBV7-2 and TRBJ2-7; TRBD2 matches 16 bases. V was pared by 6 bases and J by 4 bases, with 9 bases of the junction left unmatched. The germline V gene has CDR1 SGHTA and CDR2 FQGNSA. This CDR3 comprises 17 residues. The DNA for the CDR3 is TGTGCCAGCAGTTCGGCGGGACTAGCGGGAGGGTGGTACGAGCAGTACTTC. This translates into CASSSAGLAGGWYEQYF.

This clonotype was counted many times. The V and J genes are TRBV5-5 and TRBJ2-7; a weak D match, TRBD2 (5 bases). With 1 base removed from V and 3 bases from J, the gap between germline ends came to 11 bases. Germline loops: CDR1 SGHKS, CDR2 YYEKEE (reference sequence). The CDR3 is 14 residues long. The CDR3: CASSLFRTVYEQYF. In DNA form, the CDR3 reads TGTGCCAGCAGCTTGTTCCGGACTGTCTACGAGCAGTACTTC.

This clonotype has at least ten counts. J is TRBJ2-1 and V is TRBV12-3 or TRBV12-4; 7 bases line up with TRBD2. The V gene end was trimmed by 8 bases and the J gene end by 0 bases; junction bases not matched to a gene: 10. The CDR3 contains 16 residues. The CDR3 nucleotides read TGTGCCAGCGGAAGGGGCGGGAGACTCTCCTACAATGAGCAGTTCTTC. It yields the protein CASGRGGRLSYNEQFF.

V is TRBV27 and J is TRBJ2-3; D is unclear. The CDR3 covers 13 residues. V gave up 1 base and J gave up 2 bases, with 4 bases separating them. The germline V gene encodes CDR1 MNHEY and CDR2 SMNVEV (reference sequence). CDR3: CASSLWNTDTQYF. CDR3 DNA sequence: TGTGCCAGCAGTTTATGGAACACAGATACGCAGTATTTT.

This clonotype was seen only a few times. CDR3 residues: CASSLGGRNNEQFF. The DNA of the CDR3 is TGTGCCAGCAGCTTAGGCGGGAGGAACAATGAGCAGTTCTTC. V is TRBV7-3 and J is TRBJ2-1; 8 bases line up with TRBD2. This CDR3 has 14 amino acids. CDR1 is SGHTA, CDR2 FQGTGA, per germline. The J segment lost 5 bases and the V segment lost 2 bases, leaving 2 bases of the junction unmatched.

The chain is built from TRBV10-3 and TRBJ2-3; D is unclear. The CDR3 spans 14 residues. V was shortened by 6 bases and J by 0 bases, with 10 bases between the two germline ends. Germline CDR1 ENHRY, CDR2 SYGVKD. CDR3 protein: CAISGPPSTDTQYF. CDR3 sequence (DNA): TGTGCCATCAGCGGGCCGCCTAGCACAGATACGCAGTATTTT.

Concerning this clonotype: A junction end diverges from the germline sequence, so it may reflect a read error. The genes are TRBV7-7 and TRBJ2-5, with 10 bases aligning to TRBD2. Germline-derived CDR1 and CDR2 are SSHAT and FNYEAQ (reference sequence). This CDR3 has 15 amino acids. In nucleotides, the CDR3 is TGTGCTAGCAGCGAGCTAGCGGGAGTCTTAAAGACCCAGTACTTC. This translates into CASSELAGVLKTQYF.

J is TRBJ1-4 and V is TRBV7-9; D is unresolved. Germline V lookup: CDR1 SEHNR, CDR2 FQNEAQ (reference sequence). Trimming pared 0 bases from V and 5 bases from J, leaving 10 bases between. The CDR3 length is 15 residues. CDR3 sequence (DNA): TGTGCCAGCAGCTTAGCGCCCAGAAACAATGAAAAACTGTTTTTT. Its translation is CASSLAPRNNEKLFF. The full variable domain, with the rest looked up from reference TRBV7-9 and TRBJ1-4, is DTGVSQNPRHKITKRGQNVTFRCDPISEHNRLYWYRQTLGQGPEFLTYFQNEAQLEKSRLLSDRFSAERPKGSFSTLEIQRTEQGDSAMYLCASSLAPRNNEKLFFGSGTQLSVL.

The rearrangement links TRBV15 to TRBJ2-1; weak D call: TRBD1 (5 bases). CDR1 LNHNV and CDR2 YYDKDF come from the germline V gene (reference sequence). Trimming stripped 6 bases from V and 2 bases from J, with 14 bases between. The CDR3 sequence is 15 residues long. The CDR3 nucleotides read TGTGCCACCAGTAAAGGGGATAGGACCTACAATGAGCAGTTCTTC. Amino acids: CATSKGDRTYNEQFF.

The gene calls are TRBV5-6 and TRBJ2-5, with TRBD2 identical over 7 bases. The germline CDR1 and CDR2 sequences are SGHDT and YYEEEE. The CDR3 runs to 16 residues. V was clipped by 1 base and J by 2 bases; unmatched bases: 8. The CDR3 region has the DNA TGTGCCAGCAGCTTGTTAACGCGGGAGACACAAGAGACCCAGTACTTC. Residues: CASSLLTRETQETQYF. Supplemented by reference TRBV5-6 and TRBJ2-5, the full variable domain reads DAGVTQSPTHLIKTRGQQVTLRCSPKSGHDTVSWYQQALGQGPQFIFQYYEEEERQRGNFPDRFSGHQFPNYSSELNVNALLLGDSALYLCASSLLTRETQETQYFGPGTRLLVL.

The chain combines TRBV19 with TRBJ1-2; no firm D call. This CDR3 comprises 11 residues. Looked up from germline, CDR1 is LNHDA and CDR2 is SQIVND (reference sequence). With 7 bases removed from V and 4 bases from J, the gap between germline ends came to 7 bases. The CDR3 reads CASNGPYGYTF. DNA for the CDR3: TGTGCCAGTAACGGACCCTATGGCTACACCTTC.

The CDR3 coding sequence is TGTGCCAGCAGCCGGACTAGAGACTACAATGAGCAGTTCTTC. This sequence encodes CASSRTRDYNEQFF. V and J are TRBV7-3 and TRBJ2-1; 7 nucleotides agree with TRBD2. Germline loops: CDR1 SGHTA, CDR2 FQGTGA. Trimming took 5 bases from V and 3 from J; bases not matched to a gene: 4. This CDR3 spans 14 amino acids.

The chain links TRBV20-1 to TRBJ2-5, with TRBD1 matching 9 bases. Trimming removed 5 bases from V and 4 bases from J; junction bases left unmatched: 11. CDR3 length: 15 residues. Germline V gene sequence: CDR1 DFQATT, CDR2 SNEGSKA (reference sequence). The CDR3 reads CSALRTGVKGETQYF. The CDR3 DNA follows: TGCAGTGCTCTTCGGACAGGGGTAAAGGGAGAGACCCAGTACTTC.

V gene TRBV7-6 combines with J gene TRBJ2-1; D gene unclear. The CDR3 sequence is 12 residues long. Trimming removed 4 bases at V and 7 bases at J, with 8 bases between. The germline CDR1 and CDR2 sequences are SGHVS and FNYEAQ. CDR3: CASSSFRNEQFF. The DNA of the CDR3 is TGTGCCAGCAGCTCTTTCCGTAATGAGCAGTTCTTC.

Ten or more counts support this clonotype. The chain joins TRBV7-2 to TRBJ2-3, with D perhaps matching TRBD1 (6 bases). The CDR3 length is 12 residues. Per the germline V gene, CDR1 is SGHTA and CDR2 is FQGNSA. V lost 5 bases and J 5 bases, leaving 8 bases between the germline ends. The CDR3 DNA is TGTGCCAGCAGCCAGACAGGAGATACGCAGTATTTT. This gives the protein CASSQTGDTQYF. Full variable domain (outside the CDR3, taken from reference TRBV7-2 and TRBJ2-3): GAGVSQSPSNKVTEKGKDVELRCDPISGHTALYWYRQSLGQGLEFLIYFQGNSAPDKSGLPSDRFSAERTGGSVSTLTIQRTQQEDSAVYLCASSQTGDTQYFGPGTRLTVL.

This clonotype is a singleton in its sample. The chain joins TRBV30 to TRBJ2-1; no reliable D call. The ends were cut back, 2 bases at V and 0 bases at J, with 5 bases in the middle. From germline, CDR1 is GTSNPN and CDR2 SVGIG (reference sequence). The CDR3 length is 13 residues. The CDR3: CAWSLGSYNEQFF. The CDR3 region has the DNA TGTGCCTGGAGTTTGGGCTCCTACAATGAGCAGTTCTTC.

The chain uses TRBV7-6 and TRBJ2-7; D tentatively fits TRBD1 or TRBD2 (6 bases each). The V and J ends lost 0 bases and 5 bases respectively, with 14 bases between them. Germline V lookup: CDR1 SGHVS, CDR2 FNYEAQ. CDR3 length equals 15 residues. CDR3 coding DNA: TGTGCCAGCAGCTTAGCGTGGAAGGGGGGCAACGAGCAGTACTTC. Translation: CASSLAWKGGNEQYF.